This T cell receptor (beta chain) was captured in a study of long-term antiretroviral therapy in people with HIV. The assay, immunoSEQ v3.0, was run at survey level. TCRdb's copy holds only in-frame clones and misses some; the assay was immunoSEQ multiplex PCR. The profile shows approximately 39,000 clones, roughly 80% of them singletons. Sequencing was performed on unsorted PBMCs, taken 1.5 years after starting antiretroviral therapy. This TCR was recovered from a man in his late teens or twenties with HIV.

CDR3: CASLAGGTSYEQYF. The CDR3 DNA sequence: TGTGCCAGCCTGGCCGGGGGGACATCGTACGAGCAGTACTTC. The chain recombines TRBV6-1 with TRBJ2-7, with D possibly matching TRBD2 (7 bases). The V and J ends lost 8 bases and 4 bases respectively, with 18 bases between them. CDR3 length equals 14 residues. CDR1 and CDR2 from the germline V gene are MNHNS and SASEGT.